Below are 25 T cell receptor beta chains sequenced from a single sample in a study of CD8 T cells in Susac syndrome. Reverse transcription of roughly 0.5 to 1 ug RNA used random hexamers. TCRdb recomputed calls from the immunoSEQ multiplex PCR reads with MiXCR, one row per CDR3 protein. The sample lists 100,000 to 150,000 distinct CDR3 sequences, 90% to 95% occurring once. The sample comprised CD4+ T cells from PBMCs. The origin of the receptors is a human donor in good health.

The chain employs TRBV29-1 and TRBJ1-1; D remains unclear. The CDR3 length is 14 residues. V was shortened by 4 bases and J by 2 bases, with 14 bases between the two germline ends. From germline, CDR1 is SQVTM and CDR2 ANQGSEA. CDR3 DNA sequence: TGCAGCGTTGGGAACCTACGGGGAAACACTGAAGCTTTCTTT. This codes for CSVGNLRGNTEAFF.

The chain's CDR3 is CASSRYSDTQYF. The CDR3 region has the DNA TGTGCCAGCAGCCGATATTCAGATACGCAGTATTTT. V gene TRBV7-9 combines with J gene TRBJ2-3; D is uncertain. The CDR3 has 12 residues. CDR1 is SEHNR and CDR2 is FQNEAQ in the germline V gene (reference sequence). V lost 5 bases and J lost 4, with 7 bases in between.

The gene calls are TRBV30 and TRBJ2-6, with D possibly TRBD2 on 6 matching bases. Germline loops: CDR1 GTSNPN, CDR2 SVGIG (reference sequence). The V end was cut by 5 bases, the J end by 4 bases, with 9 bases between. The CDR3 contains 13 residues. CDR3 coding DNA: TGTGCCTGGGAGGCGGGGGGGGCCAACGTCCTGACTTTC. It specifies CAWEAGGANVLTF.

The gene calls are TRBV2 and TRBJ1-2, with D perhaps TRBD1 (5 bases). The length of the CDR3 is 13 residues. The germline gives CDR1 SNHLY, CDR2 FYNNEI. V dropped 6 bases and J dropped 3 bases, with 11 bases sitting between them. The DNA for the CDR3 is TGTGCCAGCAGGGCGGGGGAGCACTATGGCTACACCTTC. This translates into CASRAGEHYGYTF.

The genes are TRBV12-3 or TRBV12-4 and TRBJ2-5; 10 bases map to TRBD1. With V trimmed by 6 bases and J by 5 bases, 9 bases remained unmatched. The CDR3 contains 15 residues. Here the CDR3 reads CASRQTGGGRETQYF. The CDR3 DNA is TGTGCCAGCAGACAGACAGGGGGCGGCCGGGAGACCCAGTACTTC.

This sequence joins TRBV3-1 and TRBJ2-3; D unresolved. The germline gives CDR1 LGHDT, CDR2 YNNKEL (reference sequence). Trimming cost V 0 bases and J 5 bases, with 18 bases left between them. The CDR3 is 17 amino acids. The CDR3 region has the DNA TGTGCCAGCAGCCAAGATCCCCTGAGGAAAACGGGAGATACGCAGTATTTT. It is translated as CASSQDPLRKTGDTQYF.

CDR3 protein: CSAASGASYNEQFF. The CDR3 DNA reads TGCAGTGCTGCTAGCGGGGCCTCCTACAATGAGCAGTTCTTC. This chain connects TRBV20-1 to TRBJ2-1; 9 bases line up with TRBD2. The CDR3 consists of 14 residues. The germline gives CDR1 DFQATT, CDR2 SNEGSKA (reference sequence). The V segment lost 5 bases and the J segment 0 bases; nucleotides outside the gene matches: 2.

This sequence joins TRBV30 and TRBJ2-1, with a tentative D call TRBD2 (6 bases). Between the trimmed V and J ends, which lost 6 bases and 0 bases, there was a span of 12 bases. In germline, CDR1 is GTSNPN, CDR2 SVGIG (reference sequence). CDR3 length: 14 residues. CDR3 region: CACCEGLSYNEQFF. The CDR3 bases are TGTGCCTGCTGTGAGGGACTCTCCTACAATGAGCAGTTCTTC.

The CDR3 is CASSLWGREETQYF. CDR3 nucleotides: TGTGCCAGCAGCTTATGGGGACGCGAAGAGACCCAGTACTTC. J is TRBJ2-5 and V is TRBV7-9; D may correspond to TRBD1 or TRBD2 (5 bases each). This CDR3 comprises 14 residues. Germline values: CDR1 SEHNR, CDR2 FQNEAQ (reference sequence). V lost 2 bases and J lost 3, with 10 bases in between.

This sequence joins TRBV20-1 and TRBJ2-7; TRBD2 aligns across 13 bases. Per germline, CDR1 DFQATT and CDR2 SNEGSKA (reference sequence). The CDR3 totals 14 residues. J lost 5 bases, V lost 7 bases, and 8 bases had no gene match. DNA for the CDR3: TGCAGTGGACTAGCGGGAGGCTTAACTCACGAGCAGTACTTC. Translating gives CSGLAGGLTHEQYF.

The J gene is TRBJ2-5, the V gene TRBV7-9; D is uncertain. With 1 base removed from V and 5 bases from J, the gap between germline ends came to 5 bases. Germline values: CDR1 SEHNR, CDR2 FQNEAQ (reference sequence). The CDR3 totals 12 residues. The chain's CDR3 is CASSLGHETQYF. CDR3 bases: TGTGCCAGCAGCTTAGGACACGAGACCCAGTACTTC.

This chain uses TRBV5-1 with TRBJ2-5; possibly TRBD2 for D (5 bases). V was cut by 0 bases and J by 5 bases, with 14 bases left in between. Germline CDR1 and CDR2: SGHRS and YFSETQ. This CDR3 spans 15 amino acids. The CDR3 here is CASSLEQIPGETQYF. Written as DNA, the CDR3 is TGCGCCAGCAGCTTGGAACAGATCCCGGGGGAGACCCAGTACTTC. The entire variable domain, with the rest obtained from reference TRBV5-1 and TRBJ2-5, is as follows: KAGVTQTPRYLIKTRGQQVTLSCSPISGHRSVSWYQQTPGQGLQFLFEYFSETQRNKGNFPGRFSGRQFSNSRSEMNVSTLELGDSALYLCASSLEQIPGETQYFGPGTRLLVL.

The chain links TRBV7-9 to TRBJ1-2; D uncertain. V shed 2 bases and J shed 7 bases, with 14 bases lying between them. The CDR3 totals 14 residues. Germline assignment: CDR1 SEHNR and CDR2 FQNEAQ (reference sequence). CDR3 region: CASSLREISTGYTF. CDR3 nucleotide sequence: TGTGCCAGCAGCTTAAGGGAAATAAGTACTGGCTACACCTTC.

This chain uses TRBV9 with TRBJ1-2; D may be TRBD1 (5 bases). Germline V gene lookup returns CDR1 SGDLS and CDR2 YYNGEE. The CDR3 covers 16 residues. Trimming took 3 bases from V and 8 from J, leaving 23 bases between them. CDR3 coding DNA: TGTGCCAGCAGCGCCCAAGACAGAATCCCTTTGTCCGGCTACACCTTC. Its protein is CASSAQDRIPLSGYTF.

The V and J genes are TRBV5-1 and TRBJ2-1; 12 bases align to TRBD1. The V segment lost 3 bases and the J segment 8 bases; nucleotides outside the gene matches: 6. The CDR3 sequence is 15 residues long. Looked up from germline, CDR1 is SGHRS and CDR2 is YFSETQ. CDR3 protein: CASSSRDRGRDEQFF. Written as DNA, the CDR3 is TGCGCCAGCAGCTCCCGGGACAGGGGGCGTGATGAGCAGTTCTTC.

The chain links TRBV23-1 to TRBJ1-2; D perhaps matches TRBD1 (5 bases). TRBV23-1 is an ORF; its function is uncertain. V was pared by 2 bases and J by 7 bases, with 14 bases between. The CDR3 runs 14 residues. In nucleotides, the CDR3 is TGCGCCAGCAGTCAAACGGGGGAAGTGAGTGGCTACACCTTC. Translation gives CASSQTGEVSGYTF.

The rearrangement links TRBV29-1 to TRBJ1-3, with D unclear. CDR3 length equals 14 residues. V shed 6 bases and J shed 0 bases, with 12 bases lying between them. Germline values: CDR1 SQVTM, CDR2 ANQGSEA. In DNA, the CDR3 is TGCAGCGTCGTAGGAACCAACTCTGGAAACACCATATATTTT. The encoded protein is CSVVGTNSGNTIYF.

The rearrangement uses TRBV27 and TRBJ2-7; D is perhaps TRBD1 (5 bases). V lost 8 bases, J lost 1 base, and 18 bases lay in between. The CDR3 spans 15 residues. Germline CDR1 is MNHEY and CDR2 is SMNVEV (reference sequence). The CDR3 sequence is CASQRNTGESYEQYF. The CDR3 DNA follows: TGTGCCAGCCAACGCAACACAGGAGAATCCTACGAGCAGTACTTC.

This chain connects TRBV28 to TRBJ1-1; D is undetermined. V was pared by 2 bases and J by 4 bases, with 8 bases between. The CDR3 contains 13 residues. Germline CDR1 MDHEN, CDR2 SYDVKM. CDR3 DNA: TGTGCCAGCAGTTTAAGGGTGAGCACTGAAGCTTTCTTT. It yields the protein CASSLRVSTEAFF.

The rearrangement uses TRBV21-1 and TRBJ2-7; the D call TRBD1 from the table was never checked on the DNA. TRBV21-1 is classified as a pseudogene. The CDR3 is made up of 17 amino acids. CDR3 nucleotide sequence: TGTGCCAGCAGCAAAGGGACAGGGTTATCGAGCTCCTACGAGCAGTACTTC. The encoded protein is CASSKGTGLSSSYEQYF.

The chain carries TRBV2 and TRBJ2-2; 7 nucleotides agree with TRBD1. This CDR3 comprises 15 residues. From germline, CDR1 is SNHLY and CDR2 FYNNEI. Trimming took 6 bases from V and 1 from J; bases not matched to a gene: 5. CDR3 region: CASRLGGVNTGELFF. The CDR3 DNA follows: TGTGCCAGCAGGTTAGGGGGCGTGAACACCGGGGAGCTGTTTTTT.

The chain carries TRBV2 and TRBJ2-3; unclear D gene. V lost 7 bases to trimming and J lost 2 bases, with 10 bases between them. Germline V lookup: CDR1 SNHLY, CDR2 FYNNEI. The CDR3 extends over 13 amino acids. As DNA, the CDR3 is TGTGCCAGCAAGGCACAGCCCACAGATACGCAGTATTTT. Translating it yields CASKAQPTDTQYF.

This chain connects TRBV28 to TRBJ1-1; TRBD1 matches 8 bases. Looked up from germline, CDR1 is MDHEN and CDR2 is SYDVKM. V shed 5 bases, J shed 10 bases, and the junction held 6 bases outside the gene matches. The CDR3 spans 12 residues. DNA of the CDR3: TGTGCCAGCAGTCCGCCAGGGGGCAGAGCTTTCTTT. Encoded protein: CASSPPGGRAFF. The full variable domain, with the rest looked up from reference TRBV28 and TRBJ1-1, is DVKVTQSSRYLVKRTGEKVFLECVQDMDHENMFWYRQDPGLGLRLIYFSYDVKMKEKGDIPEGYSVSREKKERFSLILESASTNQTSMYLCASSPPGGRAFFGQGTRLTVV.

The chain links TRBV5-6 to TRBJ2-7; the D is unclear. The V end was cut by 0 bases, the J end by 6 bases, with 16 bases between. CDR3 length equals 15 residues. Germline CDR1 and CDR2: SGHDT and YYEEEE. CDR3 protein: CASSLGYSRYVEQYF. CDR3 nucleotide sequence: TGTGCCAGCAGCTTGGGTTATAGTCGATACGTCGAGCAGTACTTC.

The chain couples TRBV2 to TRBJ1-5; 10 bases agree with TRBD1. The ends lost 5 bases at V and 4 bases at J; junction bases unmatched: 5. Germline V CDR1 and CDR2: SNHLY, FYNNEI. The CDR3 length is 15 residues. Here the CDR3 DNA reads TGTGCCAGCAGTTCCGGGACAGGGGCGAATCAGCCCCAGCATTTT. Its translation: CASSSGTGANQPQHF.